This TCR beta chain was observed in a study of CXCR3-negative and CXCR3-positive naive CD8 T cells. Naive CD8+ T cells had a CD45RO-CCR7+CD27+CD95- phenotype. The TRB cDNA libraries were prepared by 5' RACE with UMI labels. From the 5' RACE reads, TCRdb lists one entry per CDR3 protein and no DNA. Its table lists 65,000 to 75,000 distinct CDR3 sequences. The CDR3 sequence is 14 residues long. Germline CDR1 and CDR2: SQVTM and ANQGSEA. What was sequenced was naive CXCR3- CD8+ T cells from blood. Stated subset: CD45RO-CCR7+CD27+CD95- naive CD8+ T cells lacking CXCR3 (TNR3-). The origin of this receptor is a human donor in good health. Some clones in this sample may be carry-over from other donors' samples. The chain combines TRBV29-1 with TRBJ1-1; the D call of TRBD1 rests on TCRdb alone, since no DNA is present to check it. The CDR3 here is CSVDGGTGNTEAFF.